The clone carrying this T cell receptor (beta chain) was observed a handful of times. As handled by the study authors: The assay estimated nucleated cells by amplifying reference gene primers. Assay used: immunoSEQ multiplex PCR; TCRdb lists only in-frame clones, some missing. The DNA gave D and trimming, while V, J and clone size come from that table. Found here are approximately 220,000 clones, around 80% of them singletons; the top ten hold 8.2%. The CDR3 totals 15 residues. Trimming removed 5 bases from V and 2 bases from J; junction bases left unmatched: 3. Germline V gives CDR1 ENHRY, CDR2 SYGVKD. This sample was taken from a study of blood T cell repertoires in COVID-19. Overall study context: PBMCs, B-cell-depleted T cells, or T cells provided the cDNA or gDNA that made up the material.

The chain uses TRBV10-3 and TRBJ1-5, with 10 bases aligning to TRBD1. The sample comprised peripheral blood. This receptor was taken from a woman aged 45-65 years with acute or convalescent COVID-19. CDR3 DNA: TGTGCCATCAGTCCCGGGACAGGGGGCAATCAGCCCCAGCATTTT. Translated: CAISPGTGGNQPQHF.